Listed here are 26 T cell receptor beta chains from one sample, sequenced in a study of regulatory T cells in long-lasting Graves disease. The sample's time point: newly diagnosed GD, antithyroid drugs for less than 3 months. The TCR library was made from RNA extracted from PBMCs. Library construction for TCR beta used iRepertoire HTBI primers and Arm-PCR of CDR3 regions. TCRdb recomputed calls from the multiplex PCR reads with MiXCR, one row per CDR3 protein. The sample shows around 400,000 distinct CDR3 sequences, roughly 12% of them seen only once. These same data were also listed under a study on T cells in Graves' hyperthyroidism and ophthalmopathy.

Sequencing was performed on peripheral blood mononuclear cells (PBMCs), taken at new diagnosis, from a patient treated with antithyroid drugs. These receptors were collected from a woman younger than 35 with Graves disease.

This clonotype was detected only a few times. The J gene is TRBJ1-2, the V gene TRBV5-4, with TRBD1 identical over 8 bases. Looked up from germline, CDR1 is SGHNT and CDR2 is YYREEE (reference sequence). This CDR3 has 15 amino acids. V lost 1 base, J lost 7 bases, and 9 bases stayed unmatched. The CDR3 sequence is CASSLLGTGTAGYTF. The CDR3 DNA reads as TGTGCCAGCAGCTTGTTGGGGACAGGTACTGCTGGCTACACCTTC.

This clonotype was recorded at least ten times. CDR3 protein: CSVVNSRGTEAFF. The CDR3 nucleotides are TGCAGCGTTGTAAACTCGAGGGGGACTGAAGCTTTCTTT. V gene TRBV29-1 combines with J gene TRBJ1-1, with D perhaps TRBD1 (6 bases). The germline gives CDR1 SQVTM, CDR2 ANQGSEA. Between the trimmed V and J ends, which lost 4 bases and 5 bases, there was a span of 14 bases. CDR3 size: 13 residues.

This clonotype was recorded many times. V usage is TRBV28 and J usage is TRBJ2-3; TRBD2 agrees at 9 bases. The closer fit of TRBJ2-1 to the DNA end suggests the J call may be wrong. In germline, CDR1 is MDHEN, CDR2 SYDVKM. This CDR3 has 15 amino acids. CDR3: CASSLLAGSPYEQFF. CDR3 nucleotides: TGTGCCAGCAGTTTACTAGCGGGATCTCCCTATGAGCAGTTCTTC.

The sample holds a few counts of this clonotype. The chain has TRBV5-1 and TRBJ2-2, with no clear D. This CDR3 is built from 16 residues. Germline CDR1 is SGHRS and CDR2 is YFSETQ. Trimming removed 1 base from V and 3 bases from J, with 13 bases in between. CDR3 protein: CASSLSFLRDTGELFF. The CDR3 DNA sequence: TGCGCCAGCAGCTTGTCCTTTCTCCGGGACACCGGGGAGCTGTTTTTT.

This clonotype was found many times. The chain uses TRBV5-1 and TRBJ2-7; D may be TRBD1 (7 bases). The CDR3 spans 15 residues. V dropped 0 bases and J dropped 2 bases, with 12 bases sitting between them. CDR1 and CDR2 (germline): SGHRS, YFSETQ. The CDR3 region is CASSLGGDRAYEQYF. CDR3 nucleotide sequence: TGCGCCAGCAGCTTGGGCGGGGACAGAGCCTACGAGCAGTACTTC. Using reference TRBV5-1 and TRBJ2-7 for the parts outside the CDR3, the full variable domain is KAGVTQTPRYLIKTRGQQVTLSCSPISGHRSVSWYQQTPGQGLQFLFEYFSETQRNKGNFPGRFSGRQFSNSRSEMNVSTLELGDSALYLCASSLGGDRAYEQYFGPGTRLTVT.

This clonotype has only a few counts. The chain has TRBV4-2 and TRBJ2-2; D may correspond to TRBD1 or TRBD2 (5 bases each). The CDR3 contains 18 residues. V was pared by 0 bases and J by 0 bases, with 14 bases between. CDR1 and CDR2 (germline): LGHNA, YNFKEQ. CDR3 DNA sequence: TGTGCCAGCAGCCAAGACGACCCAGGGACCGCGAACACCGGGGAGCTGTTTTTT. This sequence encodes CASSQDDPGTANTGELFF.

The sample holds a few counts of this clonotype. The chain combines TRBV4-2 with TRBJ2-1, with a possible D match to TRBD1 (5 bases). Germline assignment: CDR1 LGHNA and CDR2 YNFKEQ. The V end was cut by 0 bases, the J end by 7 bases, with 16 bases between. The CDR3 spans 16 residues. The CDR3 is CASSQDLVTGINEQFF. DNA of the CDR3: TGTGCCAGCAGCCAAGATTTAGTAACAGGAATTAATGAGCAGTTCTTC.

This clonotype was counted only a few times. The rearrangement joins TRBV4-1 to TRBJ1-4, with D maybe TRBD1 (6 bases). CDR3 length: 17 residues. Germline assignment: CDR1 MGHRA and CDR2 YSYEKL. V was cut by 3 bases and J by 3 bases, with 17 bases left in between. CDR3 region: CASSQTGFGAPNEKLFF. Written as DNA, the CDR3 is TGCGCCAGCAGCCAGACAGGCTTCGGAGCTCCTAATGAAAAACTGTTTTTT.

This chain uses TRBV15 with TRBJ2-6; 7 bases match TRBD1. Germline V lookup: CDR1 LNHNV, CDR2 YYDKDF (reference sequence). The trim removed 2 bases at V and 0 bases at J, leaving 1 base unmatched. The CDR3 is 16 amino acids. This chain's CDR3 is CATSRRGLSGANVLTF. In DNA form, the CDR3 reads TGTGCCACCAGCAGAAGGGGGCTCTCTGGGGCCAACGTCCTGACTTTC. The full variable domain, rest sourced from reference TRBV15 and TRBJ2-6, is DAMVIQNPRYQVTQFGKPVTLSCSQTLNHNVMYWYQQKSSQAPKLLFHYYDKDFNNEADTPDNFQSRRPNTSFCFLDIRSPGLGDTAMYLCATSRRGLSGANVLTFGAGSRLTVL.

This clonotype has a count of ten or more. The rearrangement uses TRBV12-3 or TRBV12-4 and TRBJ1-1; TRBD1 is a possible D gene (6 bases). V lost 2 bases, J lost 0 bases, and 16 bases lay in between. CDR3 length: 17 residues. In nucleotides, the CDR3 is TGTGCCAGCAGTTTAATTAGGTTTGGACAGCTGAACACTGAAGCTTTCTTT. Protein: CASSLIRFGQLNTEAFF.

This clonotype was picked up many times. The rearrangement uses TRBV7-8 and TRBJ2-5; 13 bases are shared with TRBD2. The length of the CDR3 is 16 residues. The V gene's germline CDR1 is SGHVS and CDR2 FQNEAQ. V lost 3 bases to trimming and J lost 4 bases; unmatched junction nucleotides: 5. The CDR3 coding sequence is TGTGCCAGCAGCTTCCCGGGACTAGCGGGACGAGAGACCCAGTACTTC. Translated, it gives CASSFPGLAGRETQYF.

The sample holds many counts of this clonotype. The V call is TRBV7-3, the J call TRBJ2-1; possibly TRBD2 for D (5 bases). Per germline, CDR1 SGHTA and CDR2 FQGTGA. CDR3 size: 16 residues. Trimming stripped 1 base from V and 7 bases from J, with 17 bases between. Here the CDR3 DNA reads TGTGCCAGCAGCTTAAGCGGACTGGGTTTGATTAATGAGCAGTTCTTC. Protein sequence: CASSLSGLGLINEQFF.

CDR3 DNA sequence: TGTGCCAGCAGCGTAGAGGGTGCGGGGGTTTACAATGAGCAGTTCTTC. This codes for CASSVEGAGVYNEQFF. The chain uses TRBV9 and TRBJ2-1, with 7 bases lining up with TRBD2. The germline gives CDR1 SGDLS, CDR2 YYNGEE. V shed 0 bases and J 4 bases; nucleotides not matched to a gene: 7. The CDR3 has 16 amino acids.

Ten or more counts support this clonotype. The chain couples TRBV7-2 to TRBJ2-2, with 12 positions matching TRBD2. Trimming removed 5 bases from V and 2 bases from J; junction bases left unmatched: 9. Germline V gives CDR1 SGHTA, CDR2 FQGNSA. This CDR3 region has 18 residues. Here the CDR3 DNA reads TGTGCCAGCAGCCCACGACTAGCGGGGGTAGCAAACACCGGGGAGCTGTTTTTT. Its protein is CASSPRLAGVANTGELFF.

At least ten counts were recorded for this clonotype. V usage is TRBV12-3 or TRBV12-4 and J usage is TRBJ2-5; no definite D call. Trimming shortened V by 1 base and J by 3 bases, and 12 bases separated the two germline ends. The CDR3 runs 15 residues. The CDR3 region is CASSLGLLAKETQYF. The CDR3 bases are TGTGCCAGCAGTTTAGGTCTGTTGGCAAAAGAGACCCAGTACTTC.

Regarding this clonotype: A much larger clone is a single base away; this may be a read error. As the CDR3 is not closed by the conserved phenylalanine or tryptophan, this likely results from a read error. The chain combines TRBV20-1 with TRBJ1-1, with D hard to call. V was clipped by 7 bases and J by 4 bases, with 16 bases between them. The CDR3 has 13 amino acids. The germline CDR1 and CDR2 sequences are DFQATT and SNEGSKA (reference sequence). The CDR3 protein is CSVGRRASTEAFS. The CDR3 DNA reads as TGCAGTGTTGGGAGGAGGGCTAGCACTGAAGCTTTCTCT.

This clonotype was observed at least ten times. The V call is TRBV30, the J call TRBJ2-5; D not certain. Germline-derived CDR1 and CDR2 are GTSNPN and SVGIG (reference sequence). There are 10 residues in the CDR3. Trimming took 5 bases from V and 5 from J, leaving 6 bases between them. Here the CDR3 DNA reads TGTGCCTGGGGCCGTGAGACCCAGTACTTC. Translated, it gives CAWGRETQYF.

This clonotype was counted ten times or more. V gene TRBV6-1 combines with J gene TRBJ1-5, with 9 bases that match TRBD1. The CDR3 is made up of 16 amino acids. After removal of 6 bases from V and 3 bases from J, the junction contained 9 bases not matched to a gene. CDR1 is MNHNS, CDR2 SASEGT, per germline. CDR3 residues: CASSQGQGRSNQPQHF. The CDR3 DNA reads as TGTGCCAGCAGCCAAGGACAGGGGAGATCCAATCAGCCCCAGCATTTT.

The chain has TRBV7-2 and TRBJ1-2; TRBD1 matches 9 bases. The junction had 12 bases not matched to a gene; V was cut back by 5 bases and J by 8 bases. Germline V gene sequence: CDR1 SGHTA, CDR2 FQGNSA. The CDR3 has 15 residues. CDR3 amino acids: CASSDDRGVNEGYTF. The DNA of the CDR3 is TGTGCCAGCAGCGATGACAGGGGGGTAAACGAAGGCTACACCTTC.

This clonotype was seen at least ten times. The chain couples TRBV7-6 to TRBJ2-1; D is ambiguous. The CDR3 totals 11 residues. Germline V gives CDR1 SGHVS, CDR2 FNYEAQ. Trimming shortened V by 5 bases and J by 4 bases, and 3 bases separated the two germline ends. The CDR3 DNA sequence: TGTGCCAGCAGCGCGTACAATGAGCAGTTCTTC. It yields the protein CASSAYNEQFF.

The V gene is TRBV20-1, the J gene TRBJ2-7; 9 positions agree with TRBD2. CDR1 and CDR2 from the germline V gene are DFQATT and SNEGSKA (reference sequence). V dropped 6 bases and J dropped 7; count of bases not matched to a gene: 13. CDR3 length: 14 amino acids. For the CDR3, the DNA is TGCAGTGCGAGCCTAGCGGGAATATACAATGAGCAGTACGTC. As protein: CSASLAGIYNEQYV.

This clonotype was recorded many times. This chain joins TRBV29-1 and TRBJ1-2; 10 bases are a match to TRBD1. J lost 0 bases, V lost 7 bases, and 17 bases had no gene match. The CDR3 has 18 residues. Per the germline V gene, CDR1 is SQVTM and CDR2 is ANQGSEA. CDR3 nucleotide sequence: TGCAGCGCTGTAGTGCCGGGACAGGGGCAAAGAGCTAACTATGGCTACACCTTC. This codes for CSAVVPGQGQRANYGYTF.

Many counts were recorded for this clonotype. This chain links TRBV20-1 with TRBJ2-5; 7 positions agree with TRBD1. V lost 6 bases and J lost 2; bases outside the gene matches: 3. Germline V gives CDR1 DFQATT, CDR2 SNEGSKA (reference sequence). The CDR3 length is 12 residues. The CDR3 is CSARTGQETQYF. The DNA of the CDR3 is TGCAGTGCCCGGACAGGTCAAGAGACCCAGTACTTC.

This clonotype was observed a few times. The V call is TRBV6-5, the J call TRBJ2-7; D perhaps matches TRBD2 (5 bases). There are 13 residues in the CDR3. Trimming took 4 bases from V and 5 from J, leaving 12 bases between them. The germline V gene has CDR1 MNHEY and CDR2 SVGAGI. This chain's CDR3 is CASSSGFPHEQYF. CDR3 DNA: TGTGCCAGCAGTTCGGGATTTCCCCACGAGCAGTACTTC.

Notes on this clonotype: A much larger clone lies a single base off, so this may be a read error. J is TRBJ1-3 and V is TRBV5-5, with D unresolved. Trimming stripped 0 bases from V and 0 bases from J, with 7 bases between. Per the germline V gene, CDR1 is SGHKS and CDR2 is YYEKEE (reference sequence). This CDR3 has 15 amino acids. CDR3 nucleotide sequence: TGTGCCAGCAGCTTGGATGGGATCTCTGGAAACACCATATATTTT. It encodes CASSLDGISGNTIYF.

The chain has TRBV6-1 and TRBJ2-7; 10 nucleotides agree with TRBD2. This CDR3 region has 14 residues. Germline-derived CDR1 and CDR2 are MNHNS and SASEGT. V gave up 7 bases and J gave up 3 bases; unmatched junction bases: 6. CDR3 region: CASTELAGSYEQYF. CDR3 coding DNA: TGTGCCAGCACCGAACTAGCGGGGAGCTACGAGCAGTACTTC.